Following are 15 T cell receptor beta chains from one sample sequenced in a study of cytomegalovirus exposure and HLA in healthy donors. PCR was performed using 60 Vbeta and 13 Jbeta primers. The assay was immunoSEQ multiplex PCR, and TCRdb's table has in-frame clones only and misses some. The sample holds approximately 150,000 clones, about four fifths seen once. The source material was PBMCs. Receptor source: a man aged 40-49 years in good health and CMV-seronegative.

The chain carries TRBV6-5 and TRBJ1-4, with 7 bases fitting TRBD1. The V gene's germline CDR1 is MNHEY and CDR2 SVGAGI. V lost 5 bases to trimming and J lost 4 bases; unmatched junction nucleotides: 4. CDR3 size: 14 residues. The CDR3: CASSRDSLNEKLFF. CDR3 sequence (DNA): TGTGCCAGCAGTCGGGACAGCCTTAATGAAAAACTGTTTTTT.

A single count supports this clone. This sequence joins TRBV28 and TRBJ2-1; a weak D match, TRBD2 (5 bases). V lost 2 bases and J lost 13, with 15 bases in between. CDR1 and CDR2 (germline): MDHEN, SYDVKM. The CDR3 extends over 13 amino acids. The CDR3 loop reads CASSLGLPYLQFF. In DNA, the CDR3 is TGTGCCAGCAGTTTAGGACTTCCGTACTTACAGTTCTTC.

The CDR3 protein is CASRDSPQNYEQYF. CDR3 nucleotide sequence: TGTGCCAGTAGAGACAGTCCACAAAACTACGAGCAGTACTTC. The chain carries TRBV19 and TRBJ2-7, with a possible D match to TRBD1 (5 bases). Trimming took 6 bases from V and 3 from J, leaving 15 bases between them. Germline CDR1 reads LNHDA; CDR2 reads SQIVND (reference sequence). The CDR3 loop spans 14 amino acids.

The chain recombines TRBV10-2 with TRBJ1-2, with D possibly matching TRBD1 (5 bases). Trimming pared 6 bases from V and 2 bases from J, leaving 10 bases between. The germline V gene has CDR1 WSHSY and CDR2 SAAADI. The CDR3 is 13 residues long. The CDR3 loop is CASRETANYGYTF. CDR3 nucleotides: TGCGCCAGCAGAGAGACAGCCAACTATGGCTACACCTTC.

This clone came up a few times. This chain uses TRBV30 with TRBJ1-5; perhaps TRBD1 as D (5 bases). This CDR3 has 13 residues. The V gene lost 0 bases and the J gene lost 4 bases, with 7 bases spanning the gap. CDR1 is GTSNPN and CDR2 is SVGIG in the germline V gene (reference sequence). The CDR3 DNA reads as TGTGCCTGGAGTGTACAGGCAAATCAGCCCCAGCATTTT. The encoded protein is CAWSVQANQPQHF.

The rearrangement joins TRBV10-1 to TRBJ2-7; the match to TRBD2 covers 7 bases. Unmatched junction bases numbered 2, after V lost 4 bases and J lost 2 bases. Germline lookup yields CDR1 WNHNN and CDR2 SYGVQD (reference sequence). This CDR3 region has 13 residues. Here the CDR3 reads CASSAAGTYEQYF. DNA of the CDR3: TGCGCCAGCAGTGCAGCGGGAACCTACGAGCAGTACTTC.

CDR3 sequence reads: CASSLEVTGPRELFF. In nucleotides, the CDR3 is TGTGCCAGCAGCTTAGAGGTTACGGGTCCCCGGGAGCTGTTTTTT. The chain is built from TRBV7-9 and TRBJ2-2; no definite D call. The germline V gene has CDR1 SEHNR and CDR2 FQNEAQ (reference sequence). The germline V and J ends were trimmed by 1 base and 9 bases, with 15 bases remaining between them. This CDR3 comprises 15 residues.

The CDR3 spells CASSVDRVNEKLFF. In DNA, the CDR3 is TGTGCCAGTAGTGTGGACAGGGTTAATGAAAAACTGTTTTTT. The chain recombines TRBV19 with TRBJ1-4; 8 nucleotides agree with TRBD1. The CDR3 totals 14 residues. CDR1 and CDR2 from the germline V gene are LNHDA and SQIVND (reference sequence). Trimming at V came to 5 bases and at J to 4 bases, leaving 3 bases not matched to a gene.

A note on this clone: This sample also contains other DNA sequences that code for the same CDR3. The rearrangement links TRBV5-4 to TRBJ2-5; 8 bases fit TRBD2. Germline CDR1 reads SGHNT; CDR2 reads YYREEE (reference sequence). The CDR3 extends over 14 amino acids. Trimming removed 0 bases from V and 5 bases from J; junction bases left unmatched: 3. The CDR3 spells CASSLVSGEETQYF. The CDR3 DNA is TGTGCCAGCAGCTTGGTTAGCGGGGAGGAGACCCAGTACTTC.

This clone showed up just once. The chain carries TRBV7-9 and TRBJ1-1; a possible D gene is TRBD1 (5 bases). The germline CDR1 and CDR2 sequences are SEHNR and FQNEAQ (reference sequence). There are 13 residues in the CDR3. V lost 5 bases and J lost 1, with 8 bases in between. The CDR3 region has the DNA TGTGCCAGCAGCATTACAGGGAACACTGAAGCTTTCTTT. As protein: CASSITGNTEAFF.

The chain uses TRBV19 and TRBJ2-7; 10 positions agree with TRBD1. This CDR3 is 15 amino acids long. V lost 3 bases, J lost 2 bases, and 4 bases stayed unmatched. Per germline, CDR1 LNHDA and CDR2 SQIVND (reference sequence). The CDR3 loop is CASSMEGQGTYEQYF. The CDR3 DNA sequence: TGTGCCAGTAGTATGGAGGGACAGGGGACCTACGAGCAGTACTTC.

This CDR3 is CASSNDRGGTEAFF. The CDR3 nucleotides are TGTGCCAGCAGTAACGACAGGGGTGGGACTGAAGCTTTCTTT. V gene TRBV6-5 combines with J gene TRBJ1-1; 8 bases map to TRBD1. V trimming: 5 bases; J trimming: 5 bases; junction bases outside the gene matches: 7. This CDR3 region has 14 residues. Looked up from germline, CDR1 is MNHEY and CDR2 is SVGAGI.

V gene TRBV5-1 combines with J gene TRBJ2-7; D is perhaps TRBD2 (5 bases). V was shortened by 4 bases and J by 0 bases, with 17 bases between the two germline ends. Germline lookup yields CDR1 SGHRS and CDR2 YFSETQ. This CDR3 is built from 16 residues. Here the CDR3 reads CASSPLGGGPSYEQYF. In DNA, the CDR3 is TGCGCCAGCAGCCCCTTAGGAGGCGGCCCCTCCTACGAGCAGTACTTC.

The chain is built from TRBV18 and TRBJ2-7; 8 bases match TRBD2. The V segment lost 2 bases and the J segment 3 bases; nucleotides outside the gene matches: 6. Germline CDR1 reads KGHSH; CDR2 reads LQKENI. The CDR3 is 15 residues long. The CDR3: CASSPSGTSGYEQYF. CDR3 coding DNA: TGTGCCAGCTCACCAAGCGGGACTAGTGGCTACGAGCAGTACTTC.

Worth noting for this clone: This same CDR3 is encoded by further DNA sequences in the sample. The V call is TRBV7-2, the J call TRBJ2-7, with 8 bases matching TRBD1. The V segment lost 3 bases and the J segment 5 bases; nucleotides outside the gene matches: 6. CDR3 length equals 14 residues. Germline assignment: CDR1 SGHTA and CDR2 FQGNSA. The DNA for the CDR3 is TGTGCCAGCAGCTTCGCGGACAGGGTAAACGAGCAGTACTTC. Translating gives CASSFADRVNEQYF.